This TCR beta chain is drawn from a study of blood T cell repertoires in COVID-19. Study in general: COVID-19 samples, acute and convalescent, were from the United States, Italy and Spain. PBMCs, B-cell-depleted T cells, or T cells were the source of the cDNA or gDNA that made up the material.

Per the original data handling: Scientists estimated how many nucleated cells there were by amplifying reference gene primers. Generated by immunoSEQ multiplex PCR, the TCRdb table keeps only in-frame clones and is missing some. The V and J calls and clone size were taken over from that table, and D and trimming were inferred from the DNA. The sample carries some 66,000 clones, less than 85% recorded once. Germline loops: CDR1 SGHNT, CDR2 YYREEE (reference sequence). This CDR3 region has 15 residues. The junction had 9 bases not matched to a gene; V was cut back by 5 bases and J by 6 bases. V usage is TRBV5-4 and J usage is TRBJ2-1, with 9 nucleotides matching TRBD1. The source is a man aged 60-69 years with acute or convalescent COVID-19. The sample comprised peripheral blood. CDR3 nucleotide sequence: TGTGCCAGCAGTCAGACGGGACAGGGCTTCAATGAGCAGTTCTTC. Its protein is CASSQTGQGFNEQFF.